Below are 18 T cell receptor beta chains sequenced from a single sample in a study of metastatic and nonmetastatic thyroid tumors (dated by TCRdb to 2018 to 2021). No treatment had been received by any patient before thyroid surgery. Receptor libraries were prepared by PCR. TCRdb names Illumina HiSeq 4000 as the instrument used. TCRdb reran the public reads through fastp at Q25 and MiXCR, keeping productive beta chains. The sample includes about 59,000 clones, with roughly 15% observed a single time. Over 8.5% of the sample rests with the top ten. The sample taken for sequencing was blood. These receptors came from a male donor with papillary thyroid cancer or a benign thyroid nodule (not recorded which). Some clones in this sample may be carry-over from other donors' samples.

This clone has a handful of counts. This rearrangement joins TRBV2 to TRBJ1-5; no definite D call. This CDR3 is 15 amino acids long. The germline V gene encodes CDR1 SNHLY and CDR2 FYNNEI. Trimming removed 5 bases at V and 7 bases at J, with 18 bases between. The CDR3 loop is CASSLNRAPAQPQHF. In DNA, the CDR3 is TGTGCCAGCAGTTTAAACCGGGCCCCGGCACAGCCCCAGCATTTT. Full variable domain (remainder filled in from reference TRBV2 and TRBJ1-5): EPEVTQTPSHQVTQMGQEVILRCVPISNHLYFYWYRQILGQKVEFLVSFYNNEISEKSEIFDDQFSVERPDGSNFTLKIRSTKLEDSAMYFCASSLNRAPAQPQHFGDGTRLSIL.

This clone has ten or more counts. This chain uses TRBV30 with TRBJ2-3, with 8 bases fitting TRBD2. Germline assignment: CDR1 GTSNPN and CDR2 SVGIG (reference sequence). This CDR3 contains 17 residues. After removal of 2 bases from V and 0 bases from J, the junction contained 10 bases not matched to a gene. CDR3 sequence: CAWSRSLAGSSTDTQYF. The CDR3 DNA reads TGTGCCTGGAGTCGGAGTCTAGCGGGCTCTAGCACAGATACGCAGTATTTT.

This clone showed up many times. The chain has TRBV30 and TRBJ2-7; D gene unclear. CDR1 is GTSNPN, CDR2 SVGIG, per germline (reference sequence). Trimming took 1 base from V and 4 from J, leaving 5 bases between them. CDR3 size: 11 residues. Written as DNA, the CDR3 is TGTGCCTGGAGTGGGTATTACGAGCAGTACTTC. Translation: CAWSGYYEQYF.

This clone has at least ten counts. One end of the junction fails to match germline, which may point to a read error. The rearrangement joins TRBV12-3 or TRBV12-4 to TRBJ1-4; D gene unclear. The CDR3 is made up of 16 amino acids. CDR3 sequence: CASSLLWATSKEKLFF. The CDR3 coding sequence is TGTGCCAGCAGTTTACTCTGGGCGACCTCTAAGGAAAAACTGTTTTTT.

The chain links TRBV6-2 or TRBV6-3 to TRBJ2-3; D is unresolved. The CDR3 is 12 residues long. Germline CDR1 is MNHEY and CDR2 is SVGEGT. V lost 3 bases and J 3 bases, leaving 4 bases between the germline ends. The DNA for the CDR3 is TGTGCCAGCAGTTATGGAACAGATACGCAGTATTTT. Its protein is CASSYGTDTQYF.

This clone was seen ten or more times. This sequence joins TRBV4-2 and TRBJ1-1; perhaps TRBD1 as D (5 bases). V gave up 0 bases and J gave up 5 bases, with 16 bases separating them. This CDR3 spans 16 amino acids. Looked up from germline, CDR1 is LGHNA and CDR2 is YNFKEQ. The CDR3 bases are TGTGCCAGCAGCCAAGATTATGCCGGGGGAGGAACTGAAGCTTTCTTT. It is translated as CASSQDYAGGGTEAFF.

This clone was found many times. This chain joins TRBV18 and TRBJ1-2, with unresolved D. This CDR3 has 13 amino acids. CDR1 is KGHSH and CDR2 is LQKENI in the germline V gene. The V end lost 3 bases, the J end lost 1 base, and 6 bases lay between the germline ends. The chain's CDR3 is CASSPDYNYGYTF. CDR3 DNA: TGTGCCAGCTCACCGGACTATAACTATGGCTACACCTTC.

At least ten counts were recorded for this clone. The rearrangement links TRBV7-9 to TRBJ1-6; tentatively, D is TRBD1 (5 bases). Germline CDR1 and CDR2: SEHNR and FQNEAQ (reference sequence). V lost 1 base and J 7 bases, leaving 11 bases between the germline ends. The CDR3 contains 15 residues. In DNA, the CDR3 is TGTGCCAGCAGCTTAGATCAGGGCGCCAATTCACCCCTCCACTTT. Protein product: CASSLDQGANSPLHF.

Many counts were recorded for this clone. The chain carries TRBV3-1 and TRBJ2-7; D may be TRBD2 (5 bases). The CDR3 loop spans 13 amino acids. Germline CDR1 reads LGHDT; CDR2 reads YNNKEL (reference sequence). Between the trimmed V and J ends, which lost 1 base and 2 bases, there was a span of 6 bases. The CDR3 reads CASSQVGTYEQYF. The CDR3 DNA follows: TGTGCCAGCAGCCAAGTCGGGACCTACGAGCAGTACTTC.

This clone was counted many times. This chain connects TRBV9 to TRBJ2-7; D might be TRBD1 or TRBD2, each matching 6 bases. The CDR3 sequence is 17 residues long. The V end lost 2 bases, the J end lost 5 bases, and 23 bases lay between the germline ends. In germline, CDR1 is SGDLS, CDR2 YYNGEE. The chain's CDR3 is CASSVDGGWDDNNEQYF. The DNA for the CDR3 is TGTGCCAGCAGCGTCGACGGGGGCTGGGACGATAACAACGAGCAGTACTTC.

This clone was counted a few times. The CDR3 nucleotides read TGTGCCAGCAGTGAGACAGGGGAAGGGATCTCACCCCTCCACTTT. Translation gives CASSETGEGISPLHF. The V call is TRBV6-1, the J call TRBJ1-6; 8 nucleotides match TRBD1. V shed 3 bases, J shed 10 bases, and the junction held 8 bases outside the gene matches. Germline V gene lookup returns CDR1 MNHNS and CDR2 SASEGT. CDR3 length equals 15 residues.

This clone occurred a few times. CDR3 protein: CASSAYTGTSGSDEQFF. The CDR3, as DNA: TGTGCCAGCAGCGCATATACCGGGACTAGCGGGAGTGACGAGCAGTTCTTC. V usage is TRBV9 and J usage is TRBJ2-1; 14 positions agree with TRBD2. This CDR3 is built from 17 residues. CDR1 SGDLS and CDR2 YYNGEE come from the germline V gene. V shed 3 bases, J shed 10 bases, and the junction held 12 bases outside the gene matches.

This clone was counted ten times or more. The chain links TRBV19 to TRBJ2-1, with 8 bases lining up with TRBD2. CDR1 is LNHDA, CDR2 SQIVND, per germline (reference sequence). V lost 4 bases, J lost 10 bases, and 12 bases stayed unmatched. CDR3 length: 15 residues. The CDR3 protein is CASSTTRGGFSEQFF. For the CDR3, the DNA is TGTGCCAGTAGTACGACTCGGGGGGGTTTTAGCGAGCAGTTCTTC.

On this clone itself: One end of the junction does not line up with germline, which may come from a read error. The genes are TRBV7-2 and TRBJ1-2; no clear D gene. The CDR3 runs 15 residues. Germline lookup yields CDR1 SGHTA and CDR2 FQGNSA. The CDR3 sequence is CASISGSTSNYVYTF. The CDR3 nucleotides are TGTGCCAGCATCTCCGGGAGCACCTCTAACTATGTCTACACCTTC.

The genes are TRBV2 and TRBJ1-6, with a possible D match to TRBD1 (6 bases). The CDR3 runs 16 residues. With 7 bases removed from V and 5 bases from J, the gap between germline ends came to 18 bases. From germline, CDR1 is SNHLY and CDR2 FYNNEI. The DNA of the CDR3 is TGTGCCAGCATTGGGACACAGACAGTTCATAATTCACCCCTCCACTTT. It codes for CASIGTQTVHNSPLHF. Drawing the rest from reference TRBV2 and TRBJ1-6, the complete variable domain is EPEVTQTPSHQVTQMGQEVILRCVPISNHLYFYWYRQILGQKVEFLVSFYNNEISEKSEIFDDQFSVERPDGSNFTLKIRSTKLEDSAMYFCASIGTQTVHNSPLHFGNGTRLTVT.

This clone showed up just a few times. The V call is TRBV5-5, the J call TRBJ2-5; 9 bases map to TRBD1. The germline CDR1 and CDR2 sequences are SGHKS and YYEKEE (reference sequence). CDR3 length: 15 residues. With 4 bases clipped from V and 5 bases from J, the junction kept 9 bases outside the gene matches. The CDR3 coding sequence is TGTGCCAGCAGCGGCCCCGGGACAGGGACCGAGACCCAGTACTTC. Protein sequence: CASSGPGTGTETQYF.

CDR3 loop: CASSPSWGWGFYSNQPQHF. As DNA, the CDR3 is TGCGCCAGCAGCCCCTCGTGGGGGTGGGGATTCTATAGCAATCAGCCCCAGCATTTT. V and J are TRBV10-1 and TRBJ1-5; a weak D match, TRBD1 (5 bases). The CDR3 loop spans 19 amino acids. The germline gives CDR1 WNHNN, CDR2 SYGVQD (reference sequence). Trimming shortened V by 6 bases and J by 0 bases, and 24 bases separated the two germline ends.

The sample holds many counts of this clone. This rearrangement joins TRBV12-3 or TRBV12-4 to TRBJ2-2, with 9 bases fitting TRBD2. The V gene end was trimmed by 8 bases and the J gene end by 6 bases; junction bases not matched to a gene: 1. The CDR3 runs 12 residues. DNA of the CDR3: TGTGCCAGCGAGCGGGGGGCCGGGGAGCTGTTTTTT. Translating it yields CASERGAGELFF.